The present TCR beta chain was sequenced within a study of technical replicates of blood from a few donors. This CDR3 contains 15 residues. V lost 1 base and J lost 7; bases outside the gene matches: 7. The germline gives CDR1 SGHRS, CDR2 YFSETQ. Method: immunoSEQ multiplex PCR; TCRdb's copy keeps in-frame clones and lacks some. Found here are 13,000 or so clones, roughly 85% of them singletons; the top ten hold roughly 11%. The origin of this receptor is a human donor in good health. The sequenced material came from PBMCs. The chain is built from TRBV5-1 and TRBJ2-1; 8 bases align to TRBD1. DNA of the CDR3: TGCGCCAGCAGCTTGAATGCAGGGGGCGCGAATGAGCAGTTCTTC. This codes for CASSLNAGGANEQFF. The variable domain in full, completed from reference TRBV5-1 and TRBJ2-1, reads KAGVTQTPRYLIKTRGQQVTLSCSPISGHRSVSWYQQTPGQGLQFLFEYFSETQRNKGNFPGRFSGRQFSNSRSEMNVSTLELGDSALYLCASSLNAGGANEQFFGPGTRLTVL.